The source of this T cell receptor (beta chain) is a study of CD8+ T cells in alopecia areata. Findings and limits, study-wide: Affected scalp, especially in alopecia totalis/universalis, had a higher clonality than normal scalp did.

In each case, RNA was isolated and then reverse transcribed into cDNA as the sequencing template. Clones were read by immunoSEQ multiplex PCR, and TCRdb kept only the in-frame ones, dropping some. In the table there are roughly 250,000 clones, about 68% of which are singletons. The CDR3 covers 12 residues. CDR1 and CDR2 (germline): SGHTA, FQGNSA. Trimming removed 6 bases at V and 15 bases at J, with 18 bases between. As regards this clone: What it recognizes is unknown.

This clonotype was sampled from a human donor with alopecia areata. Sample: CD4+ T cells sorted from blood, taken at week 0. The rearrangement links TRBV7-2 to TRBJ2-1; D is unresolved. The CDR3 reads CASRGSKSDLFF. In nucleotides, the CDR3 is TGTGCCAGCAGGGGTTCTAAGAGTGATCTGTTCTTC.